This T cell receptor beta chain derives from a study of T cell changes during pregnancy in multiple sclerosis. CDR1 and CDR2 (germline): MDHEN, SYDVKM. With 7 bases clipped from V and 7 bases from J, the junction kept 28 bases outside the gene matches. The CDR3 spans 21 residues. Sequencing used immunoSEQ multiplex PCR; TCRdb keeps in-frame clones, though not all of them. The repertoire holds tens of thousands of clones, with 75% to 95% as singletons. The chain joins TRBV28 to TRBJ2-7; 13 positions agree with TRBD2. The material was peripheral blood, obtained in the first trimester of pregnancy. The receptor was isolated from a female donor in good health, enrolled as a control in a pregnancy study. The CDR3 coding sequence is TGTGCCAGCAACACGGGATTAGTAGCAGGGGAAGGACTAGCGGGAGTACGGGAGCAGTACTTC. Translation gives CASNTGLVAGEGLAGVREQYF.